This T cell receptor beta chain was found in a study of blood T cell repertoires in COVID-19. Study-level information: PBMCs, B-cell-depleted T cells, or T cells were the source of the cDNA or gDNA that made up the material.

The V end was cut by 0 bases, the J end by 3 bases, with 12 bases between. This CDR3 comprises 15 residues. Germline V gives CDR1 SGHRS, CDR2 YFSETQ. In the original analysis: Amplified reference gene primers provided the basis for estimating nucleated cell counts. Clones were sequenced by immunoSEQ multiplex PCR, and TCRdb holds only the in-frame ones, with some missing. The D gene and trimming were derived from the DNA, and the V and J assignments and clone size from that table. The data hold 70,000 to 100,000 clones, with 90% to 95% observed a single time. This sequence was found in a man aged 55 to 70 with acute or convalescent COVID-19. The sequencing sample was made of peripheral blood. The chain is built from TRBV5-1 and TRBJ2-5; the D gene is possibly TRBD2 (5 bases). This CDR3 is CASSLGGGREETQYF. CDR3 nucleotide sequence: TGCGCCAGCAGCTTGGGTGGAGGCAGAGAAGAGACCCAGTACTTC.